The source of this T cell receptor (beta chain) is a study of shared T cell receptors in the human thymus. V lost 6 bases to trimming and J lost 6 bases; unmatched junction nucleotides: 14. The germline V gene encodes CDR1 MNHEY and CDR2 SMNVEV (reference sequence). The CDR3 contains 15 residues. Assay: immunoSEQ multiplex PCR; the TCRdb copy retains only in-frame clones and omits some. Among some 700,000 clones listed, over 75% were seen once. This clone was observed a single time. This sample also appeared in a second study, on human thymus T cells. That study reports: Usage of V and J genes appeared biased in thymic and blood repertoires.

Sequencing was done on a sample of thymocytes. The chain is built from TRBV27 and TRBJ2-7; 7 nucleotides match TRBD2. The receptor's source is a girl less than two years old with a congenital heart defect. The chain's CDR3 is CASSHWCGEGAEQYF. CDR3 DNA: TGTGCCAGCAGCCACTGGTGCGGGGAGGGTGCCGAGCAGTACTTC.